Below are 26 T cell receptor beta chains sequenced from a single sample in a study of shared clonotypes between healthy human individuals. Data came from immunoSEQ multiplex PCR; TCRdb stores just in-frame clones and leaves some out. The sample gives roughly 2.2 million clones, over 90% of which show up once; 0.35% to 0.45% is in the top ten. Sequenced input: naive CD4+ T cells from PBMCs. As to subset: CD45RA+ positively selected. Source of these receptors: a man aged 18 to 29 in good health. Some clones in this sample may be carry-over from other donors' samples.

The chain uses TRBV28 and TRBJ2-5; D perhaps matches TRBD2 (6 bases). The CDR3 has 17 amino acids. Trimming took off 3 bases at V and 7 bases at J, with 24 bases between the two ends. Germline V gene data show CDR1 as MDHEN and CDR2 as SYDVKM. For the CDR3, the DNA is TGTGCCAGCAGTTTCGGACACGCACCGGGGACTGCAGGGACCCAGTACTTC. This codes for CASSFGHAPGTAGTQYF. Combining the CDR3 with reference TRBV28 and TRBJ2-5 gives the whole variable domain DVKVTQSSRYLVKRTGEKVFLECVQDMDHENMFWYRQDPGLGLRLIYFSYDVKMKEKGDIPEGYSVSREKKERFSLILESASTNQTSMYLCASSFGHAPGTAGTQYFGPGTRLLVL.

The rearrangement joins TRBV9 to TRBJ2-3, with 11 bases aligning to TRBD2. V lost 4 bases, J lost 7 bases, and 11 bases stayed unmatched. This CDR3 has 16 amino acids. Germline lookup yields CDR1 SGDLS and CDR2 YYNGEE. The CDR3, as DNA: TGTGCCAGCAGCCCCCGCTTAGCGGGAGGGTCGAATACGCAGTATTTT. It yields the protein CASSPRLAGGSNTQYF.

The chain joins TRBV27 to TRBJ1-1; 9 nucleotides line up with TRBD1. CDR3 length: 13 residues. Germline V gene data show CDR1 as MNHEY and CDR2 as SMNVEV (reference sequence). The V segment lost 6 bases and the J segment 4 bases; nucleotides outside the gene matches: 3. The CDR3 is CASRRDRATEAFF. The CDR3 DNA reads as TGTGCCAGCAGGAGGGACAGGGCCACTGAAGCTTTCTTT.

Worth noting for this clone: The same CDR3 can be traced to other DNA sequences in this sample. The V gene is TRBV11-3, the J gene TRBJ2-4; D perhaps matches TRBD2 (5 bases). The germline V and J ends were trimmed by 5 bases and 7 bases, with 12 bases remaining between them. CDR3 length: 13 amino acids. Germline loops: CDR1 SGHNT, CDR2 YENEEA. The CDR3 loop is CASSLGRGNIQYF. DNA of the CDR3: TGTGCCAGCAGCCTAGGACGAGGGAACATTCAGTACTTC.

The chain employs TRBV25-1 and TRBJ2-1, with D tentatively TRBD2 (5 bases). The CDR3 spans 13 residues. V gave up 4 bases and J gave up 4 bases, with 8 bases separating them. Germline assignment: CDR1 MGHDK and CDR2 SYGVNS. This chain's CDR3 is CASSAGLYNEQFF. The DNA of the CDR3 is TGTGCCAGCAGTGCTGGACTTTACAATGAGCAGTTCTTC.

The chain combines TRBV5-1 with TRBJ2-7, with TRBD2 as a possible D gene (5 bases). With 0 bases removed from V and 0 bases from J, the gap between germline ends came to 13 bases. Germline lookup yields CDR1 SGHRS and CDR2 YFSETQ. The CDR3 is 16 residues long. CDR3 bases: TGCGCCAGCAGCTTGGCCGAGGGCCCCAGCTCCTACGAGCAGTACTTC. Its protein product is CASSLAEGPSSYEQYF.

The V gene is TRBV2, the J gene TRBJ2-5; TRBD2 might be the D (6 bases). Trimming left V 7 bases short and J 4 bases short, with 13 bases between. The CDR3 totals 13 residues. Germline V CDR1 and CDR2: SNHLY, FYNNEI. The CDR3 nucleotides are TGTGCCAGCACCGGAGGGCGGGGAGAGACCCAGTACTTC. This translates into CASTGGRGETQYF.

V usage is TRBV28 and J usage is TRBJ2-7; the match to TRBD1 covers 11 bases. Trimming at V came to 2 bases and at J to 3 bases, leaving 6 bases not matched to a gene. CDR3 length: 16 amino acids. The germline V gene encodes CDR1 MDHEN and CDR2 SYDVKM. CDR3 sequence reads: CASSLRDRGKSYEQYF. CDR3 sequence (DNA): TGTGCCAGCAGTTTAAGGGACAGGGGGAAAAGCTACGAGCAGTACTTC.

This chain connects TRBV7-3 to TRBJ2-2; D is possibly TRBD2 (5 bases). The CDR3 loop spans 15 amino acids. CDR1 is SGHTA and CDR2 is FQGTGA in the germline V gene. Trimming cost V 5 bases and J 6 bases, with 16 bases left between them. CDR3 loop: CASSPEGWFPGELFF. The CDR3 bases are TGTGCCAGCAGCCCAGAGGGCTGGTTTCCCGGGGAGCTGTTTTTT.

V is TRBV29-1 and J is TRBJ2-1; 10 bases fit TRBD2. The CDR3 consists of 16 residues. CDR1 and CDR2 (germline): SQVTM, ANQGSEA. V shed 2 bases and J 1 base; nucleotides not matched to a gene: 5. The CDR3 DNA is TGCAGCGTTGAAATGGCTAGCGGGAGTTCCTACAATGAGCAGTTCTTC. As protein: CSVEMASGSSYNEQFF.

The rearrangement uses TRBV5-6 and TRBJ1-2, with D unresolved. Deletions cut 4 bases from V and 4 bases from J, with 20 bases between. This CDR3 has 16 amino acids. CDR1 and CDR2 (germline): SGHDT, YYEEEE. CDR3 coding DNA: TGTGCCAGCAGCAAAAAATCAGGTGCCCTCGTCTATGGCTACACCTTC. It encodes CASSKKSGALVYGYTF.

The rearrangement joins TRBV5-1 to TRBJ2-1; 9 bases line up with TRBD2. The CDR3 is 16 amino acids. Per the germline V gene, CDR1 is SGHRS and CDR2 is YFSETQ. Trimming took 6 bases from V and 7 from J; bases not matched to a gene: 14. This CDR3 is CASNDISGSGRNEQFF. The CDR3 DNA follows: TGCGCCAGCAACGACATTAGCGGGAGTGGCCGTAATGAGCAGTTCTTC.

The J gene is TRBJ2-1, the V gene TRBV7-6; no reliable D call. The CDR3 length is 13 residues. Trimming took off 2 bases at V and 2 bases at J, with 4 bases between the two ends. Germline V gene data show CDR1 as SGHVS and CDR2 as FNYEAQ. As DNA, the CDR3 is TGTGCCAGCAGCTTAACGGCCTACAATGAGCAGTTCTTC. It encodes CASSLTAYNEQFF.

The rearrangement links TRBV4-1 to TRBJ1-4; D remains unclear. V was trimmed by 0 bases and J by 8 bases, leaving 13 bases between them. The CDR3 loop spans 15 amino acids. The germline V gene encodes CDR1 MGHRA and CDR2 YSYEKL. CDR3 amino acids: CASSQDVPTGEKLFF. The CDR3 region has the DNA TGCGCCAGCAGCCAAGATGTGCCCACGGGGGAAAAACTGTTTTTT.

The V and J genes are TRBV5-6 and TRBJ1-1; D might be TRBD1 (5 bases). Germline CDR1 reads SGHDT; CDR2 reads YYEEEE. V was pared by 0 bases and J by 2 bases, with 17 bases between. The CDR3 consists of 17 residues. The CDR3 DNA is TGTGCCAGCAGCTTGGAGGGGTCCCGCATTAGAAACACTGAAGCTTTCTTT. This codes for CASSLEGSRIRNTEAFF.

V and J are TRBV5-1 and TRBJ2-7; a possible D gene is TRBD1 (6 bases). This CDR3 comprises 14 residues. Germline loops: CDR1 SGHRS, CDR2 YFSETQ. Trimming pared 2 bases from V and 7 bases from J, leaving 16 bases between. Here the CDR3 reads CASSLTGTSLEQYF. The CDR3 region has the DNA TGCGCCAGCAGCTTAACCGGGACATCCTTGGAGCAGTACTTC.

CDR3 DNA: TGTGCCAGTAGTACCAGGTCCAGCGGGAGGGTTGAGCAGTACTTC. It yields the protein CASSTRSSGRVEQYF. This chain links TRBV19 with TRBJ2-7, with 10 bases lining up with TRBD2. The CDR3 length is 15 residues. CDR1 is LNHDA, CDR2 SQIVND, per germline (reference sequence). V lost 4 bases and J lost 7; bases outside the gene matches: 10. Using reference TRBV19 and TRBJ2-7 for the parts outside the CDR3, the full variable domain is DGGITQSPKYLFRKEGQNVTLSCEQNLNHDAMYWYRQDPGQGLRLIYYSQIVNDFQKGDIAEGYSVSREKKESFPLTVTSAQKNPTAFYLCASSTRSSGRVEQYFGPGTRLTVT.

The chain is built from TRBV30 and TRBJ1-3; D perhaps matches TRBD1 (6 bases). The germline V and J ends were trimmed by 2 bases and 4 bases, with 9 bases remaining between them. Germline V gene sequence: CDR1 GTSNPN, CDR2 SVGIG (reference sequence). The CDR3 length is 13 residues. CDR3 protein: CAWSLTGGNTIYF. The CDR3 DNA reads TGTGCCTGGAGTTTAACAGGGGGAAACACCATATATTTT.

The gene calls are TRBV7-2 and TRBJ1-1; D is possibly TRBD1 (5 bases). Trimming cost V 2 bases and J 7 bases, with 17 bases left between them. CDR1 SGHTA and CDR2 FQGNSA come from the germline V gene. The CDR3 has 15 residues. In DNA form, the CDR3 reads TGTGCCAGCAGCTTAAGTTTTCGGCAGGGCAATGAAGCTTTCTTT. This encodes CASSLSFRQGNEAFF.

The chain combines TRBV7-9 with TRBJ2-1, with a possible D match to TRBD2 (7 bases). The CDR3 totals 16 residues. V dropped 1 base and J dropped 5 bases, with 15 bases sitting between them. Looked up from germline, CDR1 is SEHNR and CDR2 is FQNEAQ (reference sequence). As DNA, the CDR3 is TGTGCCAGCAGCTTAGGAACAGGGAGGGGCAACAATGAGCAGTTCTTC. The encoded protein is CASSLGTGRGNNEQFF.

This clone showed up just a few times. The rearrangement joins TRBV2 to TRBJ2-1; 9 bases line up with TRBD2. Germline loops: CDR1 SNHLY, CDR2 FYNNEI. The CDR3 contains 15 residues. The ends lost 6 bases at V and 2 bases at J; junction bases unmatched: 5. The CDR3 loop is CASRPSSGAYNEQFF. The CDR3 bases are TGTGCCAGCAGGCCCTCTAGCGGGGCCTACAATGAGCAGTTCTTC.

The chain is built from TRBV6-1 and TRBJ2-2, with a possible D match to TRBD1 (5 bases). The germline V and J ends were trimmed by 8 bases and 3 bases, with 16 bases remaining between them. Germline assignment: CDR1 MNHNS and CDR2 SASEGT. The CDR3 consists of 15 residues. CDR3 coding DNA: TGTGCCAGCCTGATGCGCAGGGCAGACACCGGGGAGCTGTTTTTT. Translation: CASLMRRADTGELFF.

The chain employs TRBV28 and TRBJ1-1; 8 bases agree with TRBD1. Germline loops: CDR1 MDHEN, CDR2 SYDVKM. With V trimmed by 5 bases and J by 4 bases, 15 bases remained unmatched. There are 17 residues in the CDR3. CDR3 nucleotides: TGTGCCAGCAGTCCCAGGGGGCCCGGACAGGGTGCCACTGAAGCTTTCTTT. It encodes CASSPRGPGQGATEAFF.

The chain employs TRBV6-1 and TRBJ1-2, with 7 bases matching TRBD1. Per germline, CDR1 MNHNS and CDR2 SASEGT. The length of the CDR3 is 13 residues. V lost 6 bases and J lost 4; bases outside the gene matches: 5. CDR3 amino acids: CASRETGLYGYTF. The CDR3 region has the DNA TGTGCCAGCAGAGAGACAGGGCTCTATGGCTACACCTTC.

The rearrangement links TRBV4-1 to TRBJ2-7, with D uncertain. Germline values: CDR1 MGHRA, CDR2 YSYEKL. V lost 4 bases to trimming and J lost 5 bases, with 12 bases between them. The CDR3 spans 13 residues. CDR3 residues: CASSRFRPDEQYF. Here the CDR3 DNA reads TGCGCCAGCAGCCGGTTTCGTCCCGACGAGCAGTACTTC.

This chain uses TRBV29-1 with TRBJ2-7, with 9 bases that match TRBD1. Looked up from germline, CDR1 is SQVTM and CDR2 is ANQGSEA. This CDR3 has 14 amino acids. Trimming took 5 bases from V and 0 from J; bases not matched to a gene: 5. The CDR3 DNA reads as TGCAGCGTTCGGCGGGACAGGGCCTCCTACGAGCAGTACTTC. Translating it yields CSVRRDRASYEQYF.